A single sample gave rise to the 26 T cell receptor beta chains below, sequenced in a study of blood T cell repertoires in COVID-19. Some clones are missing from TCRdb's copy, which holds only in-frame ones; the method was immunoSEQ multiplex PCR. Seen here are over 100,000 clones, 85% observed once, and the top ten hold about 11%. Sequenced input: peripheral blood. These receptors originate from a man older than 75 with acute or convalescent COVID-19.

This chain uses TRBV5-6 with TRBJ2-1; tentative D call: TRBD2 (6 bases). Germline values: CDR1 SGHDT, CDR2 YYEEEE. The V gene lost 2 bases and the J gene lost 0 bases, with 9 bases spanning the gap. The CDR3 spans 15 residues. The CDR3 here is CASSFRTTSYNEQFF. CDR3 coding DNA: TGTGCCAGCAGCTTTCGGACTACCTCCTACAATGAGCAGTTCTTC.

The V gene is TRBV6-6, the J gene TRBJ1-5; no clear D. Germline V lookup: CDR1 MNHNY, CDR2 SVGAGI (reference sequence). The CDR3 totals 13 residues. V lost 3 bases and J lost 1, with 4 bases in between. In DNA, the CDR3 is TGTGCCAGCAGTTATAAAAGCAATCAGCCCCAGCATTTT. It translates to CASSYKSNQPQHF.

The V gene is TRBV7-7, the J gene TRBJ1-3; possibly TRBD1 for D (5 bases). Trimming took off 6 bases at V and 1 base at J, with 13 bases between the two ends. CDR3 length: 15 amino acids. Germline assignment: CDR1 SSHAT and CDR2 FNYEAQ (reference sequence). The CDR3 DNA reads as TGTGCCAGCAGTCCTTTCCAGGGATCTGGAAACACCATATATTTT. Its protein is CASSPFQGSGNTIYF. Drawing the rest from reference TRBV7-7 and TRBJ1-3, the complete variable domain is GAGVSQSPRYKVTKRGQDVTLRCDPISSHATLYWYQQALGQGPEFLTYFNYEAQPDKSGLPSDRFSAERPEGSISTLTIQRTEQRDSAMYRCASSPFQGSGNTIYFGEGSWLTVV.

The rearrangement links TRBV5-1 to TRBJ2-1; maybe TRBD2 (5 bases). Per germline, CDR1 SGHRS and CDR2 YFSETQ. The CDR3 loop spans 14 amino acids. V lost 2 bases to trimming and J lost 7 bases, with 13 bases between them. CDR3 residues: CASSFGGPGNEQFF. The CDR3 bases are TGCGCCAGCAGCTTCGGCGGCCCGGGGAATGAGCAGTTCTTC.

The chain is built from TRBV2 and TRBJ1-3; no clear D gene. The germline V gene encodes CDR1 SNHLY and CDR2 FYNNEI. V was trimmed by 3 bases and J by 0 bases, leaving 6 bases between them. The CDR3 consists of 14 residues. CDR3 region: CASSDRLSGNTIYF. CDR3 coding DNA: TGTGCCAGCAGTGACAGACTCTCTGGAAACACCATATATTTT.

The gene calls are TRBV7-9 and TRBJ1-2, with 7 bases identical to TRBD1. Germline lookup yields CDR1 SEHNR and CDR2 FQNEAQ (reference sequence). This CDR3 has 13 residues. With 5 bases clipped from V and 4 bases from J, the junction kept 4 bases outside the gene matches. The CDR3 sequence: CASSNAGGYGYTF. The DNA of the CDR3 is TGTGCCAGCAGCAATGCAGGGGGCTATGGCTACACCTTC.

This chain joins TRBV5-6 and TRBJ1-6; unclear D gene. Germline CDR1 is SGHDT and CDR2 is YYEEEE. Deletions cut 1 base from V and 13 bases from J, with 12 bases between. This CDR3 spans 13 amino acids. For the CDR3, the DNA is TGTGCCAGCAGCTTGTCTCACATTGATCCCCTCCACTTT. Protein product: CASSLSHIDPLHF.

The chain links TRBV30 to TRBJ1-2, with D unclear. The CDR3 runs to 12 residues. The germline V gene encodes CDR1 GTSNPN and CDR2 SVGIG (reference sequence). The V end was cut by 2 bases, the J end by 9 bases, with 13 bases between. This CDR3 is CAWSIVSGSYTF. CDR3 DNA: TGTGCCTGGAGTATCGTCTCGGGTAGCTACACCTTC.

This clone was picked up a small number of times. This sequence joins TRBV7-9 and TRBJ1-1; TRBD1 is a possible D gene (5 bases). Germline CDR1 SEHNR, CDR2 FQNEAQ (reference sequence). The V end lost 6 bases, the J end lost 6 bases, and 14 bases lay between the germline ends. The CDR3 has 13 residues. CDR3: CASSLQDRSEAFF. CDR3 nucleotides: TGTGCCAGCAGTCTACAGGACCGGTCTGAAGCTTTCTTT.

The chain is built from TRBV29-1 and TRBJ1-1; D uncertain. Trimming cost V 4 bases and J 4 bases, with 13 bases left between them. CDR3 length: 13 amino acids. Per the germline V gene, CDR1 is SQVTM and CDR2 is ANQGSEA. The CDR3 loop is CSVVRDLSTEAFF. The CDR3 DNA reads TGCAGCGTTGTGCGGGATTTAAGCACTGAAGCTTTCTTT. Full variable domain (missing parts from reference TRBV29-1 and TRBJ1-1): SAVISQKPSRDICQRGTSLTIQCQVDSQVTMMFWYRQQPGQSLTLIATANQGSEATYESGFVIDKFPISRPNLTFSTLTVSNMSPEDSSIYLCSVVRDLSTEAFFGQGTRLTVV.

The J gene is TRBJ1-2, the V gene TRBV5-1; D is ambiguous. V lost 0 bases and J 2 bases, leaving 8 bases between the germline ends. The CDR3 totals 14 residues. CDR1 is SGHRS and CDR2 is YFSETQ in the germline V gene. CDR3 in DNA: TGCGCCAGCAGCTTGGGTGAGGTAAACTATGGCTACACCTTC. Amino acid sequence: CASSLGEVNYGYTF.

The V call is TRBV29-1, the J call TRBJ2-4, with TRBD2 matching 14 bases. The V and J ends lost 1 base and 8 bases, in that order; junction bases with no gene match: 4. From germline, CDR1 is SQVTM and CDR2 ANQGSEA. CDR3 length: 15 residues. The CDR3 spells CSVEGTSGGLDIQYF. CDR3 nucleotide sequence: TGCAGCGTTGAAGGGACTAGCGGGGGGCTGGACATTCAGTACTTC.

The CDR3 here is CASSSGGQYNEQFF. CDR3 DNA sequence: TGCGCCAGCAGCTCCGGTGGGCAATACAATGAGCAGTTCTTC. This rearrangement joins TRBV5-1 to TRBJ2-1; no definite D call. The length of the CDR3 is 14 residues. The V and J ends lost 3 bases and 4 bases respectively, with 11 bases between them. Germline assignment: CDR1 SGHRS and CDR2 YFSETQ.

The chain combines TRBV7-3 with TRBJ2-1, with TRBD2 matching over 7 bases. Unmatched junction bases numbered 9, after V lost 1 base and J lost 9 bases. CDR1 SGHTA and CDR2 FQGTGA come from the germline V gene. The CDR3 totals 15 residues. CDR3 loop: CASSLKRDDLREQFF. For the CDR3, the DNA is TGTGCCAGCAGCTTAAAGCGGGACGACCTGCGTGAGCAGTTCTTC.

This clone has only one observation. The chain carries TRBV6-5 and TRBJ1-2, with D possibly TRBD1 on 5 matching bases. The V end was cut by 0 bases, the J end by 6 bases, with 11 bases between. CDR1 is MNHEY and CDR2 is SVGAGI in the germline V gene. The CDR3 spans 14 residues. CDR3 protein: CASSYSDRGNGYTF. CDR3 nucleotide sequence: TGTGCCAGCAGTTACTCGGATAGGGGAAATGGCTACACCTTC.

The chain carries TRBV2 and TRBJ2-1; TRBD2 aligns across 10 bases. The CDR3 is made up of 14 amino acids. Germline-derived CDR1 and CDR2 are SNHLY and FYNNEI. Losses at the gene ends were 4 bases for V and 10 bases for J; bases not matched to a gene: 7. The CDR3 DNA sequence: TGTGCCAGCAGTGTCTCTAGCGGGAGAGGAGAGCAGTTCTTC. This sequence encodes CASSVSSGRGEQFF.

The chain combines TRBV21-1 with TRBJ1-5. TRBV21-1 is recorded as a pseudogene. This CDR3 has 15 residues. DNA of the CDR3: TGTGCCAGCAGCCTCCACGGGGGTGGCAATCAGCCCCAGCATTTT. Translated, it gives CASSLHGGGNQPQHF.

The chain couples TRBV29-1 to TRBJ2-1; TRBD1 agrees at 8 bases. The junction had 8 bases not matched to a gene; V was cut back by 4 bases and J by 9 bases. The CDR3 runs 13 residues. Germline V gene lookup returns CDR1 SQVTM and CDR2 ANQGSEA. For the CDR3, the DNA is TGCAGCGTTGTCCTGACAGGGGTGGGTGAGCAGTTCTTC. Translating gives CSVVLTGVGEQFF.

The CDR3 coding sequence is TGCGCCAGCAGCCAAGAGCGGGAACTTAGCACAGATACGCAGTATTTT. As protein: CASSQERELSTDTQYF. This chain uses TRBV4-1 with TRBJ2-3; a possible D gene is TRBD2 (6 bases). CDR3 length equals 16 residues. Trimming shortened V by 0 bases and J by 0 bases, and 10 bases separated the two germline ends. Per the germline V gene, CDR1 is MGHRA and CDR2 is YSYEKL.

This rearrangement joins TRBV5-6 to TRBJ2-2, with TRBD1 matching 7 bases. Germline trimming cut 0 bases from V and 5 bases from J; bases unmatched to any gene: 4. Germline V gene data show CDR1 as SGHDT and CDR2 as YYEEEE. There are 15 residues in the CDR3. CDR3 residues: CASSLGPGGTGELFF. Here the CDR3 DNA reads TGTGCCAGCAGCTTGGGGCCAGGGGGTACCGGGGAGCTGTTTTTT.

The rearrangement joins TRBV29-1 to TRBJ1-1; 7 positions match TRBD1. This CDR3 is 12 amino acids long. The V gene end was trimmed by 6 bases and the J gene end by 1 base; junction bases not matched to a gene: 2. Germline V gene lookup returns CDR1 SQVTM and CDR2 ANQGSEA. The CDR3 DNA sequence: TGCAGCGTCGGGACAGCGAACACTGAAGCTTTCTTT. Residues: CSVGTANTEAFF. The whole variable domain, remainder taken from reference TRBV29-1 and TRBJ1-1, is SAVISQKPSRDICQRGTSLTIQCQVDSQVTMMFWYRQQPGQSLTLIATANQGSEATYESGFVIDKFPISRPNLTFSTLTVSNMSPEDSSIYLCSVGTANTEAFFGQGTRLTVV.

In this sample, this clone turned up a few times. The chain is built from TRBV4-3 and TRBJ1-5, with D tentatively TRBD1 (5 bases). The CDR3 consists of 18 residues. Germline assignment: CDR1 LGHNA and CDR2 YSLEER. The V gene lost 0 bases and the J gene lost 0 bases, with 15 bases spanning the gap. DNA of the CDR3: TGCGCCAGCAGCCAAGATCCGGCGGGGCCTTATAGCAATCAGCCCCAGCATTTT. Residues: CASSQDPAGPYSNQPQHF.

This chain joins TRBV3-1 (or the pseudogene TRBV3-2) and TRBJ1-4, with TRBD1 matching 8 bases. Trimming removed 4 bases from V and 3 bases from J; junction bases left unmatched: 10. Germline V lookup: CDR1 LGHDT, CDR2 YNNKEL (reference sequence). This CDR3 region has 17 residues. The CDR3, as DNA: TGTGCCAGCAGCCCCCAGGACAGGGTCAGGGCTAATGAAAAACTGTTTTTT. It specifies CASSPQDRVRANEKLFF.

This rearrangement joins TRBV3-1 (or the pseudogene TRBV3-2) to TRBJ2-2, with TRBD1 as a possible D gene (5 bases). The V end lost 0 bases, the J end lost 7 bases, and 12 bases lay between the germline ends. Germline CDR1 is LGHDT and CDR2 is YNNKEL (reference sequence). This CDR3 contains 15 residues. The CDR3 nucleotides are TGTGCCAGCAGCCAAGATCGCCAGGGCATCGGGGAGCTGTTTTTT. Protein product: CASSQDRQGIGELFF.

This clone was picked up one time. The chain carries TRBV19 and TRBJ2-4; D is ambiguous. CDR3 length: 16 amino acids. The germline V and J ends were trimmed by 1 base and 0 bases, with 10 bases remaining between them. In germline, CDR1 is LNHDA, CDR2 SQIVND (reference sequence). The CDR3 DNA reads as TGTGCCAGTAGTATAGCCAGCGCCCTAGCCAAAAACATTCAGTACTTC. This encodes CASSIASALAKNIQYF.

The rearrangement joins TRBV19 to TRBJ1-2; 9 nucleotides match TRBD1. The trim removed 4 bases at V and 1 base at J, leaving 4 bases unmatched. The V gene's germline CDR1 is LNHDA and CDR2 SQIVND (reference sequence). The CDR3 totals 15 residues. This CDR3 reads CASSTRTGVNYGYTF. CDR3 DNA sequence: TGTGCCAGTAGTACTAGGACAGGGGTTAACTATGGCTACACCTTC.